The clone carrying this TCR beta chain was found a few times. The target antigen is unknown. Making use of molecular barcodes, quantitative 5'-RACE generated TCR beta libraries. MiXCR, run by TCRdb on the 5' RACE reads, gives a single entry per CDR3 protein. The table records roughly 700,000 distinct CDR3 sequences, under 20% of them present only once. The data stem from a study of CD8 T cells in ankylosing spondylitis. Findings of the study overall: In ankylosing spondylitis patients, matched synovial fluid reportedly showed significant enrichment of disease-linked clones. Prior literature has documented some motif variants in synovial fluid and blood from reactive arthritis. Seemingly distinctive of ankylosing spondylitis blood was a TCR beta motif formed by eight highly homologous variants.

V gave up 4 bases and J gave up 2 bases, with 18 bases separating them. CDR3 length: 16 amino acids. Germline V lookup: CDR1 KGHSH, CDR2 LQKENI. The chain recombines TRBV18 with TRBJ2-7; a weak D match, TRBD2 (6 bases). The clonotype originates from a male donor with ankylosing spondylitis. The sample taken for sequencing was blood, either unsorted or a sorted T cell fraction (not recorded which). As DNA, the CDR3 is TGTGCCAGCTCACAGATGCGGGGAAAGCTGACCTACGAGCAGTACTTC. Translation: CASSQMRGKLTYEQYF.